A single sample is the source of the 23 T cell receptor beta chains below, sequenced in a study of blood T cell repertoires in COVID-19. Repertoires were generated with immunoSEQ multiplex PCR, while TCRdb's copy carries only in-frame clones and drops some. The data show about 270,000 clones, 85% to 95% seen once. Specimen: PBMCs or T cells enriched from blood (not recorded which). Source of these receptors: a man aged 40-49 years who had been exposed to COVID-19.

V usage is TRBV28 and J usage is TRBJ1-1; D remains unclear. V lost 4 bases and J lost 0, with 6 bases in between. Germline loops: CDR1 MDHEN, CDR2 SYDVKM. The CDR3 runs to 13 residues. CDR3 nucleotide sequence: TGTGCCAGCAGTTCCGGGATGAACACTGAAGCTTTCTTT. It specifies CASSSGMNTEAFF.

This clone was observed once. The chain recombines TRBV30 with TRBJ2-3, with a possible D match to TRBD2 (5 bases). This CDR3 spans 14 amino acids. Germline loops: CDR1 GTSNPN, CDR2 SVGIG (reference sequence). V lost 4 bases to trimming and J lost 3 bases, with 14 bases between them. The CDR3 loop reads CAWTPLRGTDTQYF. DNA of the CDR3: TGTGCCTGGACCCCTCTCAGAGGGACAGATACGCAGTATTTT.

V is TRBV11-2 and J is TRBJ2-4; 7 bases agree with TRBD1. Germline-derived CDR1 and CDR2 are SGHAT and FQNNGV. CDR3 length equals 17 residues. V was clipped by 6 bases and J by 0 bases; unmatched bases: 11. The CDR3 is CASRDPGQPLAKNIQYF. The CDR3 nucleotides read TGTGCCAGCAGGGACCCGGGACAGCCCCTAGCCAAAAACATTCAGTACTTC.

The chain recombines TRBV7-8 with TRBJ1-1, with D unresolved. The CDR3 length is 13 residues. Trimming pared 2 bases from V and 2 bases from J, leaving 6 bases between. Germline values: CDR1 SGHVS, CDR2 FQNEAQ. The CDR3 region is CASSLRQNTEAFF. The CDR3 DNA follows: TGTGCCAGCAGCTTACGACAAAACACTGAAGCTTTCTTT.

The chain is built from TRBV18 and TRBJ2-3; TRBD2 aligns across 12 bases. Trimming removed 3 bases from V and 9 bases from J; junction bases left unmatched: 10. Germline V CDR1 and CDR2: KGHSH, LQKENI. The length of the CDR3 is 16 residues. CDR3 DNA: TGTGCCAGCTCACCTAGGACTAGCGGGACCGTGGGGACGCAGTATTTT. Its protein is CASSPRTSGTVGTQYF.

V is TRBV15 and J is TRBJ1-1; D gene uncertain. This CDR3 has 13 residues. Germline CDR1 and CDR2: LNHNV and YYDKDF (reference sequence). V was clipped by 1 base and J by 3 bases, with 6 bases between them. DNA for the CDR3: TGTGCCACCAGCAGAGGAGAATACACTGAAGCTTTCTTT. This encodes CATSRGEYTEAFF. The full variable domain, with the rest looked up from reference TRBV15 and TRBJ1-1, is DAMVIQNPRYQVTQFGKPVTLSCSQTLNHNVMYWYQQKSSQAPKLLFHYYDKDFNNEADTPDNFQSRRPNTSFCFLDIRSPGLGDTAMYLCATSRGEYTEAFFGQGTRLTVV.

The chain recombines TRBV2 with TRBJ1-1; D gene uncertain. CDR1 SNHLY and CDR2 FYNNEI come from the germline V gene. This CDR3 is 11 amino acids long. Deletions cut 2 bases from V and 11 bases from J, with 9 bases between. CDR3 DNA: TGTGCCAGCAGTGAATGGCAGTGGGCTTTCTTT. Translated, it gives CASSEWQWAFF.

The CDR3 sequence is CASSPVAQETQYF. CDR3 DNA: TGTGCCAGCAGTCCCGTGGCCCAAGAGACCCAGTACTTC. The chain recombines TRBV11-2 with TRBJ2-5; D unclear. Germline CDR1 is SGHAT and CDR2 is FQNNGV. Trimming cost V 6 bases and J 1 base, with 9 bases left between them. The CDR3 runs to 13 residues.

V and J are TRBV7-9 and TRBJ1-6; TRBD1 matches at 8 bases. The CDR3 spans 16 residues. J lost 8 bases, V lost 5 bases, and 11 bases had no gene match. Germline CDR1 and CDR2: SEHNR and FQNEAQ (reference sequence). The CDR3 DNA sequence: TGTGCCAGCAGCCTGACTCGGACAGGGACCCATTCACCCCTCCACTTT. Its translation is CASSLTRTGTHSPLHF.

The rearrangement uses TRBV3-1 (or the pseudogene TRBV3-2) and TRBJ2-1, with 7 bases lining up with TRBD1. After removal of 4 bases from V and 2 bases from J, the junction contained 11 bases not matched to a gene. The CDR3 contains 17 residues. Germline-derived CDR1 and CDR2 are LGHDT and YNNKEL (reference sequence). This CDR3 reads CASSPIGTVKAYNEQFF. The CDR3, as DNA: TGTGCCAGCAGCCCCATTGGGACAGTTAAGGCCTACAATGAGCAGTTCTTC.

The chain employs TRBV7-9 and TRBJ1-6; a weak D match, TRBD1 (5 bases). Germline V gene sequence: CDR1 SEHNR, CDR2 FQNEAQ (reference sequence). V was pared by 1 base and J by 6 bases, with 13 bases between. This CDR3 has 16 amino acids. CDR3 DNA: TGTGCCAGCAGCTTAGTCGGGGGAGCGGGTAATTCACCCCTCCACTTT. This encodes CASSLVGGAGNSPLHF.

The J gene is TRBJ1-5, the V gene TRBV19, with D perhaps matching TRBD1 (5 bases). Trimming pared 3 bases from V and 5 bases from J, leaving 17 bases between. The germline V gene encodes CDR1 LNHDA and CDR2 SQIVND (reference sequence). The CDR3 extends over 16 amino acids. The CDR3 nucleotides read TGTGCCAGTAGTATGATAGGAAGGGGCCCCGATCAGCCCCAGCATTTT. Its protein is CASSMIGRGPDQPQHF. Based on the CDR3 plus reference TRBV19 and TRBJ1-5, the full variable domain is DGGITQSPKYLFRKEGQNVTLSCEQNLNHDAMYWYRQDPGQGLRLIYYSQIVNDFQKGDIAEGYSVSREKKESFPLTVTSAQKNPTAFYLCASSMIGRGPDQPQHFGDGTRLSIL.

The chain recombines TRBV5-3 with TRBJ1-2, with a tentative D call TRBD1 (5 bases). TRBV5-3 is assigned to the ORF class and has an uncertain function. Trimming removed 3 bases at V and 4 bases at J, with 13 bases between. The CDR3 totals 14 residues. DNA of the CDR3: TGTGCCAGAAGCTACCAGGGTCTTCTCTATGGCTACACCTTC. Translating it yields CARSYQGLLYGYTF.

The rearrangement joins TRBV28 to TRBJ2-1, with TRBD1 matching 7 bases. The germline gives CDR1 MDHEN, CDR2 SYDVKM. The CDR3 runs to 13 residues. The J segment lost 6 bases and the V segment lost 10 bases, leaving 9 bases of the junction unmatched. The CDR3 sequence is CATATGVFNEQFF. The CDR3 nucleotides read TGTGCCACCGCTACAGGGGTGTTCAATGAGCAGTTCTTC. The whole variable domain, remainder taken from reference TRBV28 and TRBJ2-1, is DVKVTQSSRYLVKRTGEKVFLECVQDMDHENMFWYRQDPGLGLRLIYFSYDVKMKEKGDIPEGYSVSREKKERFSLILESASTNQTSMYLCATATGVFNEQFFGPGTRLTVL.

CDR3 nucleotide sequence: TGCGCCAGCAGCCCCCAGGGGGGCAGTCAATGGGTGAGCACTGAAGCTTTCTTT. As protein: CASSPQGGSQWVSTEAFF. The chain carries TRBV4-1 and TRBJ1-1; 7 bases match TRBD1. The germline V gene has CDR1 MGHRA and CDR2 YSYEKL. This CDR3 is built from 18 residues. V shed 4 bases and J 4 bases; nucleotides not matched to a gene: 18.

The chain recombines TRBV18 with TRBJ2-7, with D unclear. The V and J ends lost 3 bases and 12 bases respectively, with 15 bases between them. Germline values: CDR1 KGHSH, CDR2 LQKENI. This CDR3 is built from 12 residues. CDR3 loop: CASSPSLDFRYF. The CDR3 DNA is TGTGCCAGCTCACCGTCTCTAGACTTTAGGTACTTC.

This chain connects TRBV28 to TRBJ2-7; tentatively, D is TRBD2 (5 bases). The V gene lost 5 bases and the J gene lost 0 bases, with 14 bases spanning the gap. The CDR3 spans 15 residues. Looked up from germline, CDR1 is MDHEN and CDR2 is SYDVKM. CDR3 region: CASSTIHRDSYEQYF. In DNA, the CDR3 is TGTGCCAGCAGTACGATCCACCGGGACTCCTACGAGCAGTACTTC.

This chain uses TRBV6-4 with TRBJ2-2, with a weak D call TRBD1 (6 bases). V was cut by 5 bases and J by 4 bases, with 14 bases left in between. This CDR3 spans 15 amino acids. The germline CDR1 and CDR2 sequences are MRHNA and SNTAGT. The chain's CDR3 is CASSPGHHTTGELFF. The CDR3 nucleotides read TGTGCCAGCAGTCCGGGACATCATACCACCGGGGAGCTGTTTTTT.

The chain recombines TRBV30 with TRBJ1-5, with 7 bases fitting TRBD1. This CDR3 comprises 16 residues. V shed 3 bases, J shed 6 bases, and the junction held 14 bases outside the gene matches. CDR1 and CDR2 from the germline V gene are GTSNPN and SVGIG (reference sequence). CDR3 nucleotide sequence: TGTGCCTGGAGCCCGGCGAGGGGGCGAAGTTTTCAGCCCCAGCATTTT. Its translation: CAWSPARGRSFQPQHF.

This chain connects TRBV27 to TRBJ1-5, with D uncertain. The CDR3 consists of 16 residues. Germline V CDR1 and CDR2: MNHEY, SMNVEV (reference sequence). V was shortened by 0 bases and J by 0 bases, with 9 bases between the two germline ends. The CDR3 reads CASSLSGLFSNQPQHF. The DNA for the CDR3 is TGTGCCAGCAGTTTATCAGGACTTTTTAGCAATCAGCCCCAGCATTTT.

This rearrangement joins TRBV2 to TRBJ1-1; 8 bases are shared with TRBD1. V shed 8 bases and J 1 base; nucleotides not matched to a gene: 3. The CDR3 has 13 amino acids. Germline values: CDR1 SNHLY, CDR2 FYNNEI. Here the CDR3 reads CASGTGQNTEAFF. For the CDR3, the DNA is TGTGCCAGCGGGACAGGCCAGAACACTGAAGCTTTCTTT.

This clone was seen a handful of times. V is TRBV30 and J is TRBJ1-3; D gene ambiguous. The V end lost 3 bases, the J end lost 1 base, and 13 bases lay between the germline ends. The CDR3 extends over 15 amino acids. Germline V gene data show CDR1 as GTSNPN and CDR2 as SVGIG (reference sequence). The CDR3 protein is CAWRETAWSGNTIYF. CDR3 in DNA: TGTGCCTGGAGAGAGACTGCCTGGTCTGGAAACACCATATATTTT. Looking up the rest from reference TRBV30 and TRBJ1-3 gives the full variable domain: SQTIHQWPATLVQPVGSPLSLECTVEGTSNPNLYWYRQAAGRGLQLLFYSVGIGQISSEVPQNLSASRPQDRQFILSSKKLLLSDSGFYLCAWRETAWSGNTIYFGEGSWLTVV.

The J gene is TRBJ1-2, the V gene TRBV5-1, with a tentative D call TRBD1 (5 bases). Germline CDR1 reads SGHRS; CDR2 reads YFSETQ. The CDR3 is made up of 14 amino acids. V was trimmed by 4 bases and J by 2 bases, leaving 12 bases between them. The CDR3 region has the DNA TGCGCCAGCAGCGCAGACAGAGCAAACTATGGCTACACCTTC. As protein: CASSADRANYGYTF.